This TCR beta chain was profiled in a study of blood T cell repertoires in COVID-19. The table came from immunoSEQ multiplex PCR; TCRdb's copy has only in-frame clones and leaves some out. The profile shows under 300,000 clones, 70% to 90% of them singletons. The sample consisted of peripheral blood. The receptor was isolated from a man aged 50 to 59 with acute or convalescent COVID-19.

The CDR3 here is CATSRARGGGYSNQPQHF. CDR3 nucleotides: TGTGCCACCAGCAGGGCGAGGGGGGGCGGCTATAGCAATCAGCCCCAGCATTTT. The rearrangement links TRBV15 to TRBJ1-5; D is perhaps TRBD1 (6 bases). There are 18 residues in the CDR3. Germline CDR1 and CDR2: LNHNV and YYDKDF (reference sequence). Deletions cut 3 bases from V and 0 bases from J, with 18 bases between.